The present TCR beta chain was sequenced within a study of T-cell memory formation after mild COVID-19. CDR1 is SGHRS and CDR2 is YFSETQ in the germline V gene. This CDR3 is 16 amino acids long. With 3 bases clipped from V and 1 base from J, the junction kept 5 bases outside the gene matches. TCRdb called the 5' RACE reads again in MiXCR, with one record for every CDR3 protein. The sample carries some 260,000 distinct CDR3 sequences, about 17% recorded once. This clonotype has more than one count but fewer than ten. This chain uses TRBV5-1 with TRBJ2-1; 9 nucleotides align to TRBD1. The sequencing sample was made of PBMCs or a T cell subset sorted from them (not recorded which). The clonotype was recovered from a man between 18 and 29 years old who had mild COVID-19 (a few samples of this study predate the infection). Cell type and time point are not known. The CDR3 DNA is TGCGCCAGCAGCTGGGGACAGGGAAAGTCCTACAATGAGCAGTTCTTC. It specifies CASSWGQGKSYNEQFF. The variable domain in full, completed from reference TRBV5-1 and TRBJ2-1, reads KAGVTQTPRYLIKTRGQQVTLSCSPISGHRSVSWYQQTPGQGLQFLFEYFSETQRNKGNFPGRFSGRQFSNSRSEMNVSTLELGDSALYLCASSWGQGKSYNEQFFGPGTRLTVL.